This T cell receptor beta chain emerged from a study of blood T cell repertoires in COVID-19. In the study overall: COVID-19 samples from acute and convalescent phases originated in the United States, Italy and Spain. PBMCs, B-cell-depleted T cells, or T cells were the source of the cDNA or gDNA that made up the material.

Original analysis: Estimated nucleated cell counts came from reference gene primer amplification. Measured with immunoSEQ multiplex PCR; TCRdb has only the in-frame clones, and not every one. The V and J calls and clone size were taken over from that table, and D and trimming were inferred from the DNA. The data contain 300,000 to 450,000 clones, 85% of them singletons. The CDR3 is 13 amino acids. Germline V CDR1 and CDR2: GTSNPN, SVGIG (reference sequence). The V segment lost 3 bases and the J segment 2 bases; nucleotides outside the gene matches: 4. This clonotype was obtained from a woman aged 18-30 years with acute or convalescent COVID-19. The source material was peripheral blood. The chain is built from TRBV30 and TRBJ2-7, with 7 positions matching TRBD2. In nucleotides, the CDR3 is TGTGCCTGGAGACTTCGGGGGGCCTACGAGCAGTACTTC. It specifies CAWRLRGAYEQYF.